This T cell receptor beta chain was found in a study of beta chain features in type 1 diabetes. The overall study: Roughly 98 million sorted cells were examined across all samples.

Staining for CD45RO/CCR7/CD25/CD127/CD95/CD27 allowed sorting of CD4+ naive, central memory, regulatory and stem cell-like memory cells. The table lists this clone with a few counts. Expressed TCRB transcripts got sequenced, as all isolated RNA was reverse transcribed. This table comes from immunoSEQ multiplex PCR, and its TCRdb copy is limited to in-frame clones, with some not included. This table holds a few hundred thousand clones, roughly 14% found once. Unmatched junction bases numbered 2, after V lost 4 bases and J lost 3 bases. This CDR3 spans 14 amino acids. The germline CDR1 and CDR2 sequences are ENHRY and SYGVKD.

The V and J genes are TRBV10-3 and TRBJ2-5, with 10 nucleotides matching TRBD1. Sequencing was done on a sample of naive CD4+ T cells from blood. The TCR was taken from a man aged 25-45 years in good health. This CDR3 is CAISAGTGEETQYF. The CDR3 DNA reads TGTGCCATCAGTGCGGGGACAGGGGAAGAGACCCAGTACTTC.